These T cell receptor beta chains were read from a single sample in a study of tumor-infiltrating lymphocytes in primary liver carcinoma. Using its own MiXCR run on the multiplex PCR reads, TCRdb lists one record per CDR3 protein. The repertoire consists of around 70,000 distinct CDR3 sequences, with 55% to 75% occurring once and the leading ten covering around a quarter. The sequencing input was liver tumor tissue from sampling region 4. All receptors come from a man aged 40-50 years with primary liver carcinoma and hepatitis B virus infection. Each CDR3 is given with its conserved first and last residue. A D gene is named only where the DNA matches it firmly. Rows give clone size only sometimes, using once, few, many, or a class for an expanded clone.

abundance | d_gene | j_gene | v_gene | CDR3aa | CDR3nt
NA | TRBD2 | TRBJ2-5 | TRBV5-4 | CASSSTNSGGGETQYF | TGTGCCAGCAGCTCTACGAATAGCGGGGGTGGAGAGACCCAGTACTTC
NA | TRBD1 | TRBJ1-1 | TRBV20-1 | CSAYRDSEAFF | TGCAGTGCCTACCGGGACAGTGAAGCTTTCTTT
many | NA | TRBJ2-2 | TRBV6-5 | CASRANEGRGELFF | TGTGCCAGCAGAGCCAATGAAGGTCGGGGGGAGCTGTTTTTT
NA | NA | TRBJ1-1 | TRBV7-3 | CASSPQAPDTNTEAFF | TGTGCCAGCAGCCCCCAAGCTCCAGACACGAACACTGAAGCTTTCTTT
NA | NA | TRBJ2-1 | TRBV7-3 | CASSPTSSGSSYNEQFF | TGTGCCAGCAGCCCCACCTCGTCCGGGAGCTCCTACAATGAGCAGTTCTTC
NA | NA | TRBJ2-2 | TRBV23-1 | CASIQNPIGGPTRELFF | TGCGCCAGCATTCAGAACCCTATTGGGGGTCCGACCCGGGAGCTGTTTTTT
few | NA | TRBJ2-3 | TRBV11-2 | CTSSLAWAGGADTQYF | TGTACCAGTAGCTTAGCCTGGGCCGGGGGCGCGGATACGCAGTATTTT
NA | NA | TRBJ1-1 | TRBV6-1 | CTSGGWETTNTEAFF | TGTACCAGCGGGGGCTGGGAGACGACGAACACTGAAGCTTTCTTT
NA | NA | TRBJ2-3 | TRBV7-9 | CVSRSTSALYTQYF | TGTGTCAGCAGATCTACCTCCGCGTTATATACGCAGTATTTT
NA | NA | TRBJ2-3 | TRBV9 | CASSVALGLDTQYF | TGTGCCAGCAGCGTAGCACTGGGTTTAGATACGCAGTATTTT
NA | TRBD1 | TRBJ2-7 | TRBV29-1 | CCVGVGQGFHEQYF | TGCTGCGTCGGAGTGGGACAGGGTTTCCACGAGCAGTACTTC